This TCR beta chain derives from a study of shared clonotypes between healthy human individuals. Nashville, Tennessee was home to all donors, each a Caucasian adult. In the original processing: ImmunoSEQ junction-only sequences lacked quality scores, so their filtering differed. The table came from immunoSEQ multiplex PCR; TCRdb's copy has only in-frame clones and leaves some out. V and J calls plus clone size are reproduced from that table; the DNA served to infer D and trimming. The repertoire includes fewer than 400,000 clones, 74% of them detected once, and about 9.4% sits in the top ten. This CDR3 comprises 17 residues.

The sample taken for sequencing was memory CD4+ T cells sorted from blood. Subset meaning: CD45RA-negative fraction. The TCR comes from a man between 25 and 39 years old in good health. The rearrangement joins TRBV12-1 to TRBJ2-5; the table's D call TRBD2 went unverified against the DNA. TRBV12-1 represents a pseudogene. The CDR3 coding sequence is TGTGCCAGCAGCGACCGGGACAGTAAGCGGGAGGGAGAGACCCAGTACTTC. Its translation: CASSDRDSKREGETQYF.